This TCR beta chain was sequenced during a study of blood T cell repertoires in COVID-19. Details on this clone: An end of the junction does not agree with germline; a read error may underlie this.

Sequencing used immunoSEQ multiplex PCR; TCRdb keeps in-frame clones, though not all of them. The data hold almost 400,000 clones, with roughly 91% observed a single time. The specimen sequenced was PBMCs or T cells enriched from blood (not recorded which). The receptor's source is a woman in her twenties or thirties who had recovered from COVID-19.

In DNA, the CDR3 is TGTGCTAGCAGTCCTAGACTAGCGCCCGGCAATGAGCAGTTCTTC. As protein: CASSPRLAPGNEQFF. The chain combines TRBV7-7 with TRBJ2-1; 8 nucleotides agree with TRBD2. The CDR3 covers 15 residues. The V gene's germline CDR1 is SSHAT and CDR2 FNYEAQ (reference sequence).